These 23 T cell receptor beta chains were sequenced from one sample in a study of T cells in Graves' hyperthyroidism and ophthalmopathy. Amplified TCR beta CDR3 regions derived from RNA transcripts. First-round RT-PCR targeting the TCR CDR3 was performed with the HTBI primer set. TCRdb redid the calling of the multiplex PCR reads with MiXCR, one entry per CDR3 protein. In the table there are some 300,000 distinct CDR3 sequences, approximately 15% of which are singletons. Input material: blood. The receptors were gathered from a woman between 35 and 50 years old with Graves' hyperthyroidism.

This clonotype was seen repeatedly, ten times or more. The chain recombines TRBV7-9 with TRBJ2-3; a weak D match, TRBD2 (6 bases). The CDR3 length is 13 residues. The V end lost 4 bases, the J end lost 6 bases, and 11 bases lay between the germline ends. Germline CDR1 is SEHNR and CDR2 is FQNEAQ (reference sequence). For the CDR3, the DNA is TGTGCCAGCAGCTCCTCGGGGGAGGATACGCAGTATTTT. As protein: CASSSSGEDTQYF.

Only a few counts were recorded for this clonotype. The chain joins TRBV4-2 to TRBJ1-2; TRBD1 matches 8 bases. CDR1 and CDR2 (germline): LGHNA, YNFKEQ. With 1 base clipped from V and 8 bases from J, the junction kept 6 bases outside the gene matches. The CDR3 has 14 residues. CDR3 sequence: CASSQGRQGRGYTF. CDR3 nucleotide sequence: TGTGCCAGCAGCCAAGGACGACAGGGGCGCGGCTACACCTTC.

The J gene is TRBJ2-5, the V gene TRBV10-1; 8 nucleotides agree with TRBD1. The CDR3 has 15 amino acids. The V and J ends lost 6 bases and 5 bases, in that order; junction bases with no gene match: 11. Germline V gene lookup returns CDR1 WNHNN and CDR2 SYGVQD (reference sequence). CDR3 in amino acids: CASRDVAGTGETQYF. The CDR3, as DNA: TGCGCCAGCAGGGACGTGGCAGGGACAGGTGAGACCCAGTACTTC.

This sequence joins TRBV4-1 and TRBJ2-7; 7 bases agree with TRBD1. The V and J ends lost 3 bases and 0 bases, in that order; junction bases with no gene match: 5. Germline V CDR1 and CDR2: MGHRA, YSYEKL. The length of the CDR3 is 15 residues. The CDR3 DNA sequence: TGCGCCAGCAGCCATACACAGGGGAGCTCCTACGAGCAGTACTTC. Amino acids: CASSHTQGSSYEQYF.

This clonotype was seen many times. This chain uses TRBV28 with TRBJ1-2; 8 bases line up with TRBD1. After removal of 7 bases from V and 4 bases from J, the junction contained 5 bases not matched to a gene. This CDR3 comprises 13 residues. Germline CDR1 is MDHEN and CDR2 is SYDVKM. The CDR3 reads CASIPGGSYGYTF. DNA for the CDR3: TGTGCCAGCATTCCAGGGGGCTCCTATGGCTACACCTTC.

The chain has TRBV3-1 and TRBJ2-4; D ambiguous. The CDR3 contains 12 residues. V lost 3 bases and J lost 8, with 8 bases in between. The germline CDR1 and CDR2 sequences are LGHDT and YNNKEL (reference sequence). CDR3 DNA sequence: TGTGCCAGCAGCCACCGGGCCGACATTCAGTACTTC. This translates into CASSHRADIQYF.

This clonotype was picked up one time. The chain carries TRBV6-1 and TRBJ2-1; TRBD1 matches 11 bases. The CDR3 contains 15 residues. Losses at the gene ends were 10 bases for V and 3 bases for J; bases not matched to a gene: 8. Germline CDR1 MNHNS, CDR2 SASEGT. The CDR3 DNA is TGTGCCACCCTTCCCGGGACAGGGGGCTACAATGAGCAGTTCTTC. Translation gives CATLPGTGGYNEQFF.

This clonotype was observed many times. The rearrangement links TRBV6-1 to TRBJ1-4, with no clear D. Germline V gives CDR1 MNHNS, CDR2 SASEGT. This CDR3 comprises 13 residues. Trimming shortened V by 6 bases and J by 2 bases, and 7 bases separated the two germline ends. The CDR3 sequence is CASRLDTNEKLFF. CDR3 sequence (DNA): TGTGCCAGCAGATTGGATACTAATGAAAAACTGTTTTTT.

The sample holds a few counts of this clonotype. The V gene is TRBV5-1, the J gene TRBJ1-2; a weak D match, TRBD1 (5 bases). Germline loops: CDR1 SGHRS, CDR2 YFSETQ. Between the trimmed V and J ends, which lost 0 bases and 4 bases, there was a span of 13 bases. This CDR3 is built from 15 residues. CDR3 in amino acids: CASSLAGEGLYGYTF. DNA of the CDR3: TGCGCCAGCAGCTTGGCCGGGGAGGGGCTCTATGGCTACACCTTC.

At least ten counts were recorded for this clonotype. This chain uses TRBV28 with TRBJ2-5; TRBD2 aligns across 8 bases. CDR3 length equals 16 residues. The germline V gene encodes CDR1 MDHEN and CDR2 SYDVKM. V shed 5 bases, J shed 0 bases, and the junction held 8 bases outside the gene matches. This CDR3 reads CASSPGTRTYQETQYF. DNA of the CDR3: TGTGCCAGCAGTCCTGGGACTAGGACCTACCAAGAGACCCAGTACTTC.

V gene TRBV11-2 combines with J gene TRBJ2-3; TRBD2 aligns across 7 bases. V shed 5 bases, J shed 0 bases, and the junction held 5 bases outside the gene matches. The germline V gene encodes CDR1 SGHAT and CDR2 FQNNGV. CDR3 size: 15 residues. DNA of the CDR3: TGTGCCAGCAGCGCGGGAGTCTCCAGCACAGATACGCAGTATTTT. As protein: CASSAGVSSTDTQYF.

This clonotype was counted ten times or more. The CDR3 nucleotides read TGTGCCAGCAGTTTATTGGCTAGCGTGGGCACAGATACGCAGTATTTT. Translating gives CASSLLASVGTDTQYF. This chain joins TRBV27 and TRBJ2-3; D may be TRBD2 (6 bases). The CDR3 consists of 16 residues. Germline CDR1 is MNHEY and CDR2 is SMNVEV (reference sequence). V lost 1 base and J lost 1, with 12 bases in between.

The chain recombines TRBV7-9 with TRBJ2-3, with D tentatively TRBD1 (5 bases). Germline V lookup: CDR1 SEHNR, CDR2 FQNEAQ (reference sequence). The CDR3 has 13 residues. With 5 bases removed from V and 7 bases from J, the gap between germline ends came to 13 bases. The CDR3 is CASSANRMHTQYF. CDR3 nucleotide sequence: TGTGCCAGCAGCGCCAACAGGATGCATACGCAGTATTTT.

As to this clonotype: The germline gene is not matched at one end of the junction; a read error may be the cause. The V and J genes are TRBV7-2 and TRBJ2-5; weak D call: TRBD1 (5 bases). The length of the CDR3 is 13 residues. Germline V CDR1 and CDR2: SGHTA, FQGNSA. The CDR3 bases are TGTGCCAGCAGCTTAAGTGGACAAGAGACCCGGTACTTC. This encodes CASSLSGQETRYF.

This clonotype was detected many times. The genes are TRBV19 and TRBJ1-5, with TRBD1 as a possible D gene (5 bases). V was trimmed by 6 bases and J by 6 bases, leaving 15 bases between them. The germline V gene encodes CDR1 LNHDA and CDR2 SQIVND (reference sequence). This CDR3 has 14 residues. For the CDR3, the DNA is TGTGCCAGTAGGGCCCAGGGCAGCGGTCAGCCCCAGCATTTT. Its translation: CASRAQGSGQPQHF.

This clonotype was recorded at least ten times. CDR3 sequence reads: CASSLVVAREYTQYF. CDR3 sequence (DNA): TGTGCCAGCAGCTTAGTGGTTGCGCGGGAGTATACGCAGTATTTT. This chain connects TRBV11-3 to TRBJ2-3; 7 bases line up with TRBD2. CDR3 length: 15 amino acids. CDR1 and CDR2 (germline): SGHNT, YENEEA. V shed 1 base, J shed 7 bases, and the junction held 8 bases outside the gene matches.

The chain has TRBV27 and TRBJ2-2; the D gene is possibly TRBD2 (5 bases). CDR1 is MNHEY and CDR2 is SMNVEV in the germline V gene (reference sequence). CDR3 length equals 14 residues. V was cut by 4 bases and J by 5 bases, with 11 bases left in between. CDR3 loop: CASSYLAETGELFF. CDR3 coding DNA: TGTGCCAGCAGTTATCTAGCCGAGACCGGGGAGCTGTTTTTT.

In this sample, this clonotype turned up a few times. J is TRBJ1-6 and V is TRBV9; D possibly corresponds to TRBD1 (5 bases). Germline CDR1 SGDLS, CDR2 YYNGEE. The CDR3 spans 15 residues. V dropped 0 bases and J dropped 6 bases, with 10 bases sitting between them. As DNA, the CDR3 is TGTGCCAGCAGCGTAGCTCAGGGCCCTAATTCACCCCTCCACTTT. Translating gives CASSVAQGPNSPLHF.

V gene TRBV12-3 or TRBV12-4 combines with J gene TRBJ1-1, with a weak D call TRBD1 (5 bases). The V gene lost 3 bases and the J gene lost 1 base, with 9 bases spanning the gap. The CDR3 sequence is 14 residues long. The CDR3 nucleotides are TGTGCCAGCAGTTTCGGGGCGGGGAACACTGAAGCTTTCTTT. This gives the protein CASSFGAGNTEAFF.

This clonotype was counted between two and nine times. The CDR3 DNA reads as TGTGCCAGCACTCGAGGGGGGTGGGAAGGTGAAAAACTGTTTTTT. Translating it yields CASTRGGWEGEKLFF. J is TRBJ1-4 and V is TRBV2; D perhaps matches TRBD1 (6 bases). The CDR3 covers 15 residues. The V gene's germline CDR1 is SNHLY and CDR2 FYNNEI. V lost 7 bases and J 7 bases, leaving 19 bases between the germline ends.

This clonotype occurred many times. This chain uses TRBV2 with TRBJ2-5; 7 positions match TRBD1. V shed 5 bases and J 5 bases; nucleotides not matched to a gene: 11. The V gene's germline CDR1 is SNHLY and CDR2 FYNNEI. CDR3 length equals 15 residues. CDR3 loop: CASSSGTASGETQYF. Here the CDR3 DNA reads TGTGCCAGCAGTTCCGGGACAGCAAGCGGTGAGACCCAGTACTTC. The full variable domain, rest sourced from reference TRBV2 and TRBJ2-5, is EPEVTQTPSHQVTQMGQEVILRCVPISNHLYFYWYRQILGQKVEFLVSFYNNEISEKSEIFDDQFSVERPDGSNFTLKIRSTKLEDSAMYFCASSSGTASGETQYFGPGTRLLVL.

This clonotype was seen ten or more times. This chain uses TRBV7-3 with TRBJ2-1, with D tentatively TRBD2 (5 bases). V shed 4 bases and J shed 5 bases, with 9 bases lying between them. Germline V lookup: CDR1 SGHTA, CDR2 FQGTGA. This CDR3 has 13 amino acids. The CDR3 region has the DNA TGTGCCAGCAGCTCGACTATCCACAATGAGCAGTTCTTC. Its translation is CASSSTIHNEQFF.

This clonotype was detected a few times. This chain joins TRBV30 and TRBJ1-2; 9 bases are shared with TRBD1. V was clipped by 0 bases and J by 1 base; unmatched bases: 3. Germline assignment: CDR1 GTSNPN and CDR2 SVGIG (reference sequence). The CDR3 sequence is 15 residues long. Here the CDR3 DNA reads TGTGCCTGGAGTGTAGGACAGGGGATTAACTATGGCTACACCTTC. This sequence encodes CAWSVGQGINYGYTF.